Detailed here is one T cell receptor beta chain. Antigen unknown. Terminally differentiated effector memory CD45RA+ cells were excluded from the naive CD8 cells, which were CD45RO-negative and positively selected for CCR7. This sample stems from a study of shared clonotypes between healthy human individuals. Study results and limitations: Naive CD4 clonotype sharing across a few donors was 4.5% to 6%. Non-shared clonotypes had lower generation probabilities than those shared by all four donors.

The germline gives CDR1 SQVTM, CDR2 ANQGSEA. The CDR3 has 14 amino acids. V dropped 2 bases and J dropped 7; count of bases not matched to a gene: 8. Sequencing used immunoSEQ multiplex PCR; TCRdb keeps in-frame clones, though not all of them. Of roughly 600,000 clones in the sample, roughly 98% were seen once. The chain couples TRBV29-1 to TRBJ2-7; 10 bases line up with TRBD2. The receptor's source is a young man in good health. Material: naive CD8+ T cells sorted from blood. CDR3 protein: CSVELASGSLEQYF. The CDR3 nucleotides are TGCAGCGTTGAATTAGCTAGCGGGAGTCTTGAGCAGTACTTC.